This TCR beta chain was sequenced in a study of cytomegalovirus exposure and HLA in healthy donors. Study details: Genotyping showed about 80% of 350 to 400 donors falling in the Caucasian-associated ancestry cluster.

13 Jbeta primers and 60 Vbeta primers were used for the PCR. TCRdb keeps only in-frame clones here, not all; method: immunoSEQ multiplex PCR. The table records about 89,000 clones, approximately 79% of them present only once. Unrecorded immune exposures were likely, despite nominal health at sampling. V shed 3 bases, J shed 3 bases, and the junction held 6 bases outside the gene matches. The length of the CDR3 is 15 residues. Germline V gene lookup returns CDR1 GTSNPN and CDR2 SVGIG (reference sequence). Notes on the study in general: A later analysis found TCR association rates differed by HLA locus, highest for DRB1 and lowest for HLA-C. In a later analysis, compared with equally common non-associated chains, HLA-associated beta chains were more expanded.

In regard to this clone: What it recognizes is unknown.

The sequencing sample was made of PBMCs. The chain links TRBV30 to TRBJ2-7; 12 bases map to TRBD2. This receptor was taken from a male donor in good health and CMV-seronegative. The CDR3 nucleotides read TGTGCCTGGAGGGTATCACTAGCGGGAGGCTACGAGCAGTACTTC. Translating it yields CAWRVSLAGGYEQYF.